This is a list of T cell receptor beta chains from one sample in a study of a mutant IDH1 vaccine in newly diagnosed glioma. Sequencing used immunoSEQ multiplex PCR; TCRdb keeps in-frame clones, though not all of them. Of 26,000 or so clones listed, less than 85% are singletons. No antigen is known for these receptors. Here the sequenced sample was PBMCs, taken from a glioma patient whose treatment included an IDH1 peptide vaccine. These receptors originate from a man younger than 40 with glioma. CDR3s include the opening cysteine and the closing phenylalanine or tryptophan. Each record gives: J gene, V gene, clone size, D gene, CDR3 protein, CDR3 DNA. A D gene is named only where the DNA matches it firmly. A row's size may be missing; if present it is once, few, many or a size class.

TRBJ2-1 | TRBV5-1 | . | TRBD2 | CASSFRTSGGGYNEQFF | TGCGCCAGCAGCTTTAGGACTAGCGGGGGGGGATACAATGAGCAGTTCTTC
TRBJ1-4 | TRBV10-3 | . | TRBD1 | CAISEGQGGNEKLFF | TGTGCCATCAGTGAAGGGCAGGGGGGAAATGAAAAACTGTTTTTT
TRBJ2-3 | TRBV30 | . | TRBD2 | CAWTGTSGNTDTQYF | TGTGCCTGGACCGGGACTAGCGGGAACACAGATACGCAGTATTTT
TRBJ2-3 | TRBV5-1 | . | . | CASSLDSGTDTQYF | TGCGCCAGCAGCTTGGACTCCGGGACAGATACGCAGTATTTT
TRBJ1-6 | TRBV5-6 | . | . | CASSLARGDYNSPLHF | TGTGCCAGCAGCTTGGCCCGGGGAGACTATAATTCACCCCTCCACTTT
TRBJ1-2 | TRBV19 | . | TRBD1 | CASSIGQGVGGYTF | TGTGCCAGTAGTATCGGACAGGGTGTCGGTGGCTACACCTTC
TRBJ2-7 | TRBV4-1 | once | . | CASSPSGHEQYF | TGCGCCAGCAGCCCGTCGGGCCACGAGCAGTACTTC
TRBJ2-3 | TRBV7-9 | . | . | CASSLPGTSQYF | TGTGCCAGCAGCTTACCAGGGACTTCGCAGTATTTT
TRBJ1-1 | TRBV6-5 | . | . | CASSHQGNTEAFF | TGTGCCAGCAGTCACCAGGGTAACACTGAAGCTTTCTTT
TRBJ2-1 | TRBV4-1 | . | . | CASSQGPGRDNEQFF | TGCGCCAGCAGCCAAGGGCCGGGCAGGGACAATGAGCAGTTCTTC